Below, 8 T cell receptor beta chains from the same sample are listed, as sequenced in a study of spatial heterogeneity in lung cancer. TCRdb recomputed calls from the 5' RACE reads with MiXCR, one row per CDR3 protein. The sample comprises 60,000 to 90,000 distinct CDR3 sequences, about an eighth of which are singletons, and 5.5% to 7.5% rests with the top ten. Described time point: sample taken at primary tumor resection. Whole RNA, which was extracted from tumor, nontumor lung tissue or frozen PBMC, was sequenced without any cell sorting. The sample here was PBMCs, taken at surgery. Every receptor here comes from a male donor with early-stage non-small cell lung cancer.

About this clonotype: Its ends do not fully match the called genes, so a read error is possible. J is TRBJ1-5 and V is TRBV5-4; 8 nucleotides align to TRBD1. The CDR3 is 15 residues long. Germline-derived CDR1 and CDR2 are SGHNT and YYREEE (reference sequence). The CDR3 loop is CAGSLGQDRNQPQHF. The CDR3 DNA is TGTGCCGGCAGCTTGGGACAGGACCGGAATCAGCCCCAGCATTTT.

The V and J genes are TRBV7-2 and TRBJ1-1; D is uncertain. V shed 1 base and J shed 5 bases, with 17 bases lying between them. Germline CDR1 reads SGHTA; CDR2 reads FQGNSA. CDR3 size: 16 residues. The CDR3 DNA reads TGTGCCAGCAGCTTAGGAGTACCGACGCCTGCGACTGAAGCTTTCTTT. Translation gives CASSLGVPTPATEAFF. Drawing the rest from reference TRBV7-2 and TRBJ1-1, the complete variable domain is GAGVSQSPSNKVTEKGKDVELRCDPISGHTALYWYRQSLGQGLEFLIYFQGNSAPDKSGLPSDRFSAERTGGSVSTLTIQRTQQEDSAVYLCASSLGVPTPATEAFFGQGTRLTVV.

Only a few counts were recorded for this clonotype. The J gene is TRBJ2-7, the V gene TRBV7-9; 12 nucleotides align to TRBD2. CDR3 length equals 18 residues. The ends lost 4 bases at V and 3 bases at J; junction bases unmatched: 13. CDR1 is SEHNR and CDR2 is FQNEAQ in the germline V gene (reference sequence). The CDR3 is CASSSRWGLAGINYEQYF. The CDR3 DNA reads TGTGCCAGCAGCTCCAGGTGGGGACTAGCGGGTATTAACTACGAGCAGTACTTC.

Ten or more counts support this clonotype. V is TRBV20-1 and J is TRBJ2-1, with D uncertain. Trimming cost V 3 bases and J 4 bases, with 4 bases left between them. The CDR3 sequence is 11 residues long. The germline CDR1 and CDR2 sequences are DFQATT and SNEGSKA (reference sequence). CDR3 residues: CSASFYNEQFF. As DNA, the CDR3 is TGCAGTGCTAGTTTTTACAATGAGCAGTTCTTC.

The chain couples TRBV4-2 to TRBJ1-3, with D possibly matching TRBD1 (6 bases). CDR1 and CDR2 from the germline V gene are LGHNA and YNFKEQ. With 0 bases removed from V and 0 bases from J, the gap between germline ends came to 15 bases. This CDR3 is 18 amino acids long. CDR3 nucleotides: TGTGCCAGCAGCCAAGAGTCGGGGGCCAGGAGCTCTGGAAACACCATATATTTT. Its translation is CASSQESGARSSGNTIYF.

The CDR3 protein is CASSEQDRSPRQFF. CDR3 DNA sequence: TGTGCCAGCAGTGAACAGGACAGGAGCCCGCGGCAGTTCTTC. This chain uses TRBV25-1 with TRBJ2-1; 7 nucleotides align to TRBD1. Germline V CDR1 and CDR2: MGHDK, SYGVNS. This CDR3 has 14 amino acids. Trimming cost V 2 bases and J 12 bases; bases outside gene matches: 10.

The sample holds one count of this clonotype. This may be a read error: a much more frequent sequence differs by one nucleotide. The V gene is TRBV5-4, the J gene TRBJ1-1, with D unclear. V gave up 0 bases and J gave up 13 bases, with 13 bases separating them. This CDR3 contains 12 residues. In germline, CDR1 is SGHNT, CDR2 YYREEE (reference sequence). The CDR3, as DNA: TGTGCCAGCAGCTTGGCTGCGGGCCCCCTTTTCTTT. Translated, it gives CASSLAAGPLFF.

This clonotype was seen at least ten times. V usage is TRBV6-1 and J usage is TRBJ2-7; no reliable D call. There are 14 residues in the CDR3. The V end lost 1 base, the J end lost 1 base, and 8 bases lay between the germline ends. CDR1 is MNHNS, CDR2 SASEGT, per germline. The CDR3 loop reads CASSEEDWSYEQYF. The DNA of the CDR3 is TGTGCCAGCAGTGAAGAGGATTGGTCCTACGAGCAGTACTTC.